The T cell receptor (beta chain) described here comes from a study of shared clonotypes between healthy human individuals. Among the unsorted PBMC samples, replicate PCRs used 300 ng DNA, approximately 30,000 T cell genomes. Libraries were prepared by immunoSEQ multiplex PCR; TCRdb keeps only in-frame clonotypes and omits some of them. The repertoire holds about 520,000 clones, with about 84% as singletons. This receptor was identified in a woman aged 40 to 50 in good health. Some clones in this sample may be carry-over from other donors' samples. What was sequenced was PBMCs.

The CDR3 region is CASSQDLALAGDDNEQFF. The CDR3 DNA sequence: TGTGCCAGCAGCCAAGATCTCGCCCTAGCGGGAGATGACAATGAGCAGTTCTTC. The chain uses TRBV4-2 and TRBJ2-1, with TRBD2 matching 10 bases. V shed 0 bases, J shed 5 bases, and the junction held 10 bases outside the gene matches. The V gene's germline CDR1 is LGHNA and CDR2 YNFKEQ. This CDR3 contains 18 residues.